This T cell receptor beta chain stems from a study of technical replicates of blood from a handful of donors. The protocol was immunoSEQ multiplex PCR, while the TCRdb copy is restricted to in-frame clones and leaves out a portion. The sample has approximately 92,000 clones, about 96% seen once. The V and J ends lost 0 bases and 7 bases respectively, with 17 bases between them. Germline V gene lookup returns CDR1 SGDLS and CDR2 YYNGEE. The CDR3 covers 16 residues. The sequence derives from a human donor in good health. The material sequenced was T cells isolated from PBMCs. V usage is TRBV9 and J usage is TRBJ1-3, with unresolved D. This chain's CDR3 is CASSVGGATPFNTIYF. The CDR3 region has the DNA TGTGCCAGCAGCGTAGGGGGAGCCACACCTTTTAACACCATATATTTT.